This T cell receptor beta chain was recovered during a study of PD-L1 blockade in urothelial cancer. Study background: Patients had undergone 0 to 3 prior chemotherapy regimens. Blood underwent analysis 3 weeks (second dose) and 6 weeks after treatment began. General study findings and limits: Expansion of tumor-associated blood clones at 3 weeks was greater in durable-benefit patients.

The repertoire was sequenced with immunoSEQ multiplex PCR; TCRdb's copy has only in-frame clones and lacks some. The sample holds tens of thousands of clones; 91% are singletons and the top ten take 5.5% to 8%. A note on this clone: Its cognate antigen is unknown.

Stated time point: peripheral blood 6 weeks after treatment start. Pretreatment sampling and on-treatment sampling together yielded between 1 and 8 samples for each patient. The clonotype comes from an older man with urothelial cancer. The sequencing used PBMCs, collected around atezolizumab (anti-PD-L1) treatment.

The CDR3 protein is CASSLVPASGRSDTQYF. DNA for the CDR3: TGTGCCAGCAGCTTAGTTCCAGCCAGCGGGAGGTCAGATACGCAGTATTTT. The gene calls are TRBV7-2 and TRBJ2-3; 9 nucleotides line up with TRBD2. This CDR3 spans 17 amino acids. Germline V CDR1 and CDR2: SGHTA, FQGNSA. After removal of 1 base from V and 4 bases from J, the junction contained 9 bases not matched to a gene.